Detailed here is one TCR beta chain. The target antigen is unknown. Generated by immunoSEQ multiplex PCR, the TCRdb table keeps only in-frame clones and is missing some. The data show around 63,000 clones, over 75% seen once. The sample belongs to a study of OX40 agonist ivuxolimab in advanced cancers. Study-level points and caveats: Some nonresponders additionally presented with little normalized T-cell clonal expansion.

This sequence originates from an adult with an advanced solid tumor such as melanoma, head and neck, liver or kidney cancer. Material: CD4+ or CD8+ T cells sorted from blood, obtained in a trial of the OX40 agonist ivuxolimab.

CDR3 sequence (DNA): TGTGCCAGCAGCGATCCCGGGGGTAGCGGGGCGACAGATACGCAGTATTTT. It is translated as CASSDPGGSGATDTQYF. The V and J genes are TRBV9 and TRBJ2-3, with 8 bases lining up with TRBD2. Germline V lookup: CDR1 SGDLS, CDR2 YYNGEE. The CDR3 is 17 residues long. Trimming removed 3 bases from V and 3 bases from J; junction bases left unmatched: 12.